This T cell receptor (beta chain) is from a study of CD8+CD57+ T cells in acquired aplastic anemia. As for the study in general: Sorted CD4+ and CD8+ cells yielded roughly 3 ug of DNA on average. Overall study results and limits: The CD8+ Simpson's diversity of patients and controls was not significantly different. It was found that more than 25 CD8+ CDR3 sequences were shared between patients and controls.

With respect to this clonotype: The target antigen is unknown.

The CDR3 runs 15 residues. Germline V CDR1 and CDR2: DFQATT, SNEGSKA (reference sequence). V lost 4 bases and J lost 4; bases outside the gene matches: 9. For sequencing, patients were chosen who had shown expansion of CD8+CD57+ cells by flow cytometry. Each of the patients presented with severe acquired aplastic anemia. It was genomic DNA that served as the template for profiling TCR beta VDJ and CDR3. A single record per CDR3 protein comes from TCRdb applying MiXCR to the reads. The table shows around 430,000 distinct CDR3 sequences, with roughly a third occurring only once. The sequence was collected from a human donor with aplastic anemia. The sequenced sample was sorted CD4+, CD8+, or CD8+CD57+ T cells (not recorded which) from PBMCs. The rearrangement uses TRBV20-1 and TRBJ2-7, with TRBD2 matching over 11 bases. The CDR3 DNA reads TGCAGTGCTAAAATACTAGCGGGGGAGAGATACGAGCAGTACTTC. This codes for CSAKILAGERYEQYF.